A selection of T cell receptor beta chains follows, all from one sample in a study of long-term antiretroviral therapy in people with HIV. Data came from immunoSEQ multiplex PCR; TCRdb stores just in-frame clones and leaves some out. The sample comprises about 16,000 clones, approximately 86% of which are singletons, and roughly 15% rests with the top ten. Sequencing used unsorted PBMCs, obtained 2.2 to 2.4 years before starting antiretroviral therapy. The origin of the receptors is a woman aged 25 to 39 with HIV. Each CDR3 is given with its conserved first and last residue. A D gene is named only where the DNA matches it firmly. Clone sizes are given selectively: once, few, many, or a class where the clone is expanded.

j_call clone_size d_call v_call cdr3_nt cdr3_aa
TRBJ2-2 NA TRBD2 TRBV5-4 TGTGCCAGCAGCGAATGGGGGCGGGGGGGCGGCACCGGGGAGCTGTTTTTT CASSEWGRGGGTGELFF
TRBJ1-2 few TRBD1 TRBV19 TGTGCCAGTACCACGACAGGGGGACCTAACTATGGCTACACCTTC CASTTTGGPNYGYTF
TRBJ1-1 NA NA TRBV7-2 TGTGCCAGCAACTCTTGGCAGGGCACCAACACTGAAGCTTTCTTT CASNSWQGTNTEAFF
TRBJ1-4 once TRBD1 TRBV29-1 TGCAGCGTGACGGTGACAGGGGGCGCGTCTTGGGCTAATGAAAAACTGTTTTTT CSVTVTGGASWANEKLFF
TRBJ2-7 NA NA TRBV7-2 TGTGCCAGCAGCTTATCCGGGACCACCTACGAGCAGTACTTC CASSLSGTTYEQYF
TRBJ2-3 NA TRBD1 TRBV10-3 TGTGCCATCAGTGCGGGACAGGGCACAGATACGCAGTATTTT CAISAGQGTDTQYF
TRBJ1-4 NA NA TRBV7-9 TGTGCCAGCAGCTTCGGGGGTAGCAGGGAGAATGAAAAACTGTTTTTT CASSFGGSRENEKLFF
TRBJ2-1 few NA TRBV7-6 TGTGCCAGCAGCGGCACAGGGACCAATGAGCAGTTCTTC CASSGTGTNEQFF
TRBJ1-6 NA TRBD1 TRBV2 TGTGCCAGCAGGAACCGGGACAGCTCCTATAATTCACCCCTCCACTTT CASRNRDSSYNSPLHF
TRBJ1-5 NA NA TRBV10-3 TGTGCCATCAGTGAGTCGCCGAGGGCAGGGGAAAGGCCCCAGCATTTT CAISESPRAGERPQHF
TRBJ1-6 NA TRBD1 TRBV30 TGTGCCTGGAGTCTCCAGACAGGGACAGCATCACCCCTCCACTTT CAWSLQTGTASPLHF
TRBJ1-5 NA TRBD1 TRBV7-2 TGTGCCAGCAGCTTAGACAGGGGGCGGAATCAGCCCCAGCATTTT CASSLDRGRNQPQHF
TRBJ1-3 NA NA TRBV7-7 TGTGCTAGCAGCTTAGCGCGCAGCTCTGGAAACACCATATATTTT CASSLARSSGNTIYF
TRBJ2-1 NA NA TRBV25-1 TGTGCCAGCAGTCTCTGGACAGATGACAATGAGCAGTTCTTC CASSLWTDDNEQFF
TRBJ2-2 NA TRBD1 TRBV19 TGTGCCAGTAGTACCGGACAGGGGAACACCGGGGAGCTGTTTTTT CASSTGQGNTGELFF
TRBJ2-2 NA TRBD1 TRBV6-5 TGTGCCAGCAATCAGGGGCAGGGGGCGTATGGGGAGCTGTTTTTT CASNQGQGAYGELFF
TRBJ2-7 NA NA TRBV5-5 TGTGCCAGCAGCCCCGAGGGGGGGGGCAGGGAGCAGTACTTC CASSPEGGGREQYF
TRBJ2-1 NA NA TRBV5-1 TGCGCCAGCAGCCTGAACCAGGGGAAGGGGGATGAGCAGTTCTTC CASSLNQGKGDEQFF
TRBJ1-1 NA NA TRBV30 TGTGCCTGGAGTGTAAGAAGCACTGAAGCTTTCTTT CAWSVRSTEAFF
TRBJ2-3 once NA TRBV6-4 TGTGCCAGCAGTGACTCTGGGGGCACAGATACGCAGTATTTT CASSDSGGTDTQYF
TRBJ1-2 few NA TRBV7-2 TGTGCCAGCAGCTACGGAGTAACAAACTATGGCTACACCTTC CASSYGVTNYGYTF
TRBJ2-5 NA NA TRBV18 TGTGCCAGCTCACCAATGGCAGCCCGGGAGACCCAGTACTTC CASSPMAARETQYF
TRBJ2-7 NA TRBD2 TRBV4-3 TGCGCCAGCAGCCAAGATACCGGACTAGCGAGCGACGAGCAGTACTTC CASSQDTGLASDEQYF
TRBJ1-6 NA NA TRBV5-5 TGTGCCAGCAGCTTTAGACAGCCTAGGGATTCACCCCTCCACTTT CASSFRQPRDSPLHF
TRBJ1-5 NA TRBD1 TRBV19 TGTGCCAGTAGCAAAACAGGGGCGGGGCAGCCCCAGCATTTT CASSKTGAGQPQHF
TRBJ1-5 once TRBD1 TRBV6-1 TGTGCCAGCAGTGATCCGGTGACAGGGGGCGATCAGCCCCAGCATTTT CASSDPVTGGDQPQHF
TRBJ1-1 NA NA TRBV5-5 TGTGCCAGCAGCTTGATCGAGAACACTGAAGCTTTCTTT CASSLIENTEAFF
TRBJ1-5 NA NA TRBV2 TGTGCCAGCAGTGTATTGGGGGCGAATCAGCCCCAGCATTTT CASSVLGANQPQHF
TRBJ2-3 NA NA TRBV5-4 TGTGCCAGCAGCTTGGCCGGCAGCCAATGGCTAGATACGCAGTATTTT CASSLAGSQWLDTQYF
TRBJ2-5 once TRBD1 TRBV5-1 TGCGCCAGCAGTTTTTCGACAGGGGCATTTTCAGAGACCCAGTACTTC CASSFSTGAFSETQYF
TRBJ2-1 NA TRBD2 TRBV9 TGTGCCAGCAGCGTAGATACAGCGGGGGCCTACAATGAGCAGTTCTTC CASSVDTAGAYNEQFF
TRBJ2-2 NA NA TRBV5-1 TGCGCCAGCTTCCAGGGGTACACCGGGGAGCTGTTTTTT CASFQGYTGELFF
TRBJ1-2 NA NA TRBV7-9 TGTGCCACCCCCATGGGGGAATGGACGGACGCTAACTATGGCTACACCTTC CATPMGEWTDANYGYTF
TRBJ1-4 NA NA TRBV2 TGTGCCAGCAGTGAGGGCAGGGGAGGGGAAAAACTGTTTTTT CASSEGRGGEKLFF
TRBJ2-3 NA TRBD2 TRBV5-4 TGTGCCAGCAGCTCAACGACTAGCGGGGGGAATACGCAGTATTTT CASSSTTSGGNTQYF
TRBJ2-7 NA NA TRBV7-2 TGTGCCAGCAGCTTACTACGGACCCACGAGCAGTACTTC CASSLLRTHEQYF
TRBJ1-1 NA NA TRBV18 TGTGCCAGCTCATCCGAGGGAACTGAAGCTTTCTTT CASSSEGTEAFF